Following are 17 T cell receptor beta chains from one sample sequenced in a study of CD8+ T cells in alopecia areata. RNA extraction was followed by reverse transcription into cDNA, which acted as the sequencing template. Some clones are missing from TCRdb's copy, which holds only in-frame ones; the method was immunoSEQ multiplex PCR. The sample shows about 210,000 clones, around 65% of them seen only once. Treatment noted: oral pan-JAK inhibitor, 5-10 mg twice daily. Sequenced here: CD4+ T cells sorted from blood, sampled at week 4, from a patient treated with tofacitinib. Receptor source: a human donor with alopecia areata.

The rearrangement joins TRBV6-6 to TRBJ2-5; maybe TRBD2 (5 bases). Trimming removed 5 bases from V and 3 bases from J, with 13 bases in between. The germline V gene encodes CDR1 MNHNY and CDR2 SVGAGI (reference sequence). CDR3 length: 14 residues. The CDR3 loop is CASSDQTIKETQYF. CDR3 nucleotide sequence: TGTGCCAGCAGTGATCAGACTATAAAAGAGACCCAGTACTTC.

The chain carries TRBV7-9 and TRBJ1-6, with 7 bases that match TRBD1. Looked up from germline, CDR1 is SEHNR and CDR2 is FQNEAQ (reference sequence). The CDR3 runs 18 residues. J was trimmed by 8 bases and V by 0 bases; bases with no gene match: 13. CDR3 nucleotide sequence: TGTGCCAGCAGCTTAGCCGCGGCTGGGACAGAGGATCATTCACCCCTCCACTTT. Translating gives CASSLAAAGTEDHSPLHF.

The gene calls are TRBV4-1 and TRBJ1-4; possibly TRBD1 for D (5 bases). V lost 2 bases to trimming and J lost 7 bases, with 8 bases between them. Germline CDR1 and CDR2: MGHRA and YSYEKL. The CDR3 has 13 amino acids. CDR3 DNA sequence: TGCGCCAGCAGCCAAACTAGGGGTGAAAAACTGTTTTTT. Its protein is CASSQTRGEKLFF.

The CDR3 sequence: CASSLVDSPTEQYF. CDR3 in DNA: TGTGCCAGCAGTTTGGTGGACAGCCCTACGGAGCAGTACTTC. This sequence joins TRBV27 and TRBJ2-7, with TRBD1 as a possible D gene (6 bases). This CDR3 comprises 14 residues. V was clipped by 3 bases and J by 7 bases, with 16 bases between them. Germline-derived CDR1 and CDR2 are MNHEY and SMNVEV (reference sequence).

The chain carries TRBV4-2 and TRBJ2-7, with D possibly matching TRBD1 (6 bases). Germline V CDR1 and CDR2: LGHNA, YNFKEQ. The CDR3 length is 16 residues. The V gene lost 0 bases and the J gene lost 1 base, with 13 bases spanning the gap. The CDR3 sequence is CASSQDQGSGSYEQYF. Here the CDR3 DNA reads TGTGCCAGCAGCCAAGATCAGGGGTCAGGGTCCTACGAGCAGTACTTC.

The chain couples TRBV27 to TRBJ2-2; no clear D gene. The germline V and J ends were trimmed by 4 bases and 7 bases, with 7 bases remaining between them. CDR3 size: 12 residues. Germline CDR1 and CDR2: MNHEY and SMNVEV (reference sequence). CDR3 residues: CASSYLGGELFF. CDR3 in DNA: TGTGCCAGCAGTTATTTGGGCGGGGAGCTGTTTTTT.

This chain uses TRBV27 with TRBJ2-7; D is uncertain. The CDR3 is 12 amino acids. V was pared by 6 bases and J by 1 base, with 7 bases between. Germline V lookup: CDR1 MNHEY, CDR2 SMNVEV (reference sequence). The CDR3 DNA follows: TGTGCCAGCAGCCCCCTTTCCTACGAGCAGTACTTC. Translated: CASSPLSYEQYF.

V and J are TRBV19 and TRBJ2-4, with D perhaps being TRBD1 or TRBD2 (7 bases each). CDR1 LNHDA and CDR2 SQIVND come from the germline V gene (reference sequence). With 4 bases removed from V and 9 bases from J, the gap between germline ends came to 16 bases. This CDR3 contains 14 residues. The CDR3 DNA sequence: TGTGCCAGTAGTACCCCAGGGGGGGGGATCATTCAGTACTTC. Its protein is CASSTPGGGIIQYF.

The chain joins TRBV11-3 to TRBJ1-5; D is unclear. This CDR3 is built from 15 residues. Germline V gives CDR1 SGHNT, CDR2 YENEEA. The ends were cut back, 0 bases at V and 2 bases at J, with 8 bases in the middle. Written as DNA, the CDR3 is TGTGCCAGCAGCTTAGATTCAGGAGGCAATCAGCCCCAGCATTTT. Amino acid sequence: CASSLDSGGNQPQHF.

The V gene is TRBV7-8, the J gene TRBJ2-7; D is unclear. The V and J ends lost 2 bases and 0 bases respectively, with 2 bases between them. In germline, CDR1 is SGHVS, CDR2 FQNEAQ. The CDR3 loop spans 12 amino acids. CDR3 protein: CASSLSSYEQYF. The CDR3 DNA sequence: TGTGCCAGCAGCTTAAGCTCCTACGAGCAGTACTTC.

This chain connects TRBV7-2 to TRBJ2-4, with 10 bases lining up with TRBD1. The CDR3 has 13 residues. The V segment lost 5 bases and the J segment 14 bases; nucleotides outside the gene matches: 9. The germline gives CDR1 SGHTA, CDR2 FQGNSA. CDR3 in DNA: TGTGCCAGCAGCGGAGGATCGGGACAGGGGAAGTACTTC. Encoded protein: CASSGGSGQGKYF.

The rearrangement uses TRBV27 and TRBJ1-2; D is uncertain. Germline assignment: CDR1 MNHEY and CDR2 SMNVEV (reference sequence). Trimming took off 3 bases at V and 4 bases at J, with 18 bases between the two ends. The CDR3 runs 16 residues. The CDR3 loop reads CASSLIPGTGFYGYTF. CDR3 in DNA: TGTGCCAGCAGTTTGATCCCCGGCACCGGTTTCTATGGCTACACCTTC.

The rearrangement joins TRBV7-9 to TRBJ2-3; possible D gene TRBD1, 5 bases. V lost 2 bases, J lost 4 bases, and 7 bases lay in between. The CDR3 has 13 amino acids. From germline, CDR1 is SEHNR and CDR2 FQNEAQ (reference sequence). CDR3 coding DNA: TGTGCCAGCAGCTTATGGGGCGCAGATACGCAGTATTTT. This codes for CASSLWGADTQYF.

This chain joins TRBV15 and TRBJ1-1; D is unclear. Germline lookup yields CDR1 LNHNV and CDR2 YYDKDF (reference sequence). V lost 0 bases and J 0 bases, leaving 2 bases between the germline ends. The CDR3 has 13 residues. This CDR3 reads CATSRDLNTEAFF. CDR3 nucleotide sequence: TGTGCCACCAGCAGAGACCTGAACACTGAAGCTTTCTTT.

The chain has TRBV19 and TRBJ2-3; D might be TRBD2 (6 bases). The germline CDR1 and CDR2 sequences are LNHDA and SQIVND (reference sequence). The CDR3 sequence is 13 residues long. The CDR3 here is CDRMTGDTDTQYF. CDR3 in DNA: TGTGACCGGATGACGGGGGACACAGATACGCAGTATTTT.

This clone was picked up a small number of times. The chain has TRBV10-3 and TRBJ2-1, with 9 bases fitting TRBD1. The V gene end was trimmed by 0 bases and the J gene end by 6 bases; junction bases not matched to a gene: 6. Germline-derived CDR1 and CDR2 are ENHRY and SYGVKD. The CDR3 extends over 16 amino acids. This CDR3 reads CAISESLGTGINEQFF. DNA of the CDR3: TGTGCCATCAGTGAGTCGTTAGGGACAGGGATCAATGAGCAGTTCTTC.

There are many counts of this clone. This chain connects TRBV7-2 to TRBJ1-4; the match to TRBD1 covers 10 bases. This CDR3 is built from 14 residues. The V and J ends lost 5 bases and 9 bases, in that order; junction bases with no gene match: 6. The germline gives CDR1 SGHTA, CDR2 FQGNSA. The CDR3 bases are TGTGCCAGCAGCCCGGACAGGGGGAAACAAAAACTGTTTTTT. As protein: CASSPDRGKQKLFF.